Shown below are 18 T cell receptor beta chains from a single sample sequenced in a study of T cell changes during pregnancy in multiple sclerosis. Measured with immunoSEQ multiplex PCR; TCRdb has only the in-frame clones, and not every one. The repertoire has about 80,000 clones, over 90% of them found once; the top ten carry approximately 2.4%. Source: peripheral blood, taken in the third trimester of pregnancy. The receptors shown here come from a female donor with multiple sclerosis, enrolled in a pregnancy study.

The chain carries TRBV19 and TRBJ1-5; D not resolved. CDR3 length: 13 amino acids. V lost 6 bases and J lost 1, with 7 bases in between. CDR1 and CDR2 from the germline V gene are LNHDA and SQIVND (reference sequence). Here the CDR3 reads CASSTDSNQPQHF. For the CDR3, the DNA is TGTGCCAGTAGCACAGACAGCAATCAGCCCCAGCATTTT.

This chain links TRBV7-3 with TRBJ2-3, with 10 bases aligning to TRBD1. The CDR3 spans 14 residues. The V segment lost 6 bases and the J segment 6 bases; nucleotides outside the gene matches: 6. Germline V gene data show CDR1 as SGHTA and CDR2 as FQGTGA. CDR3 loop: CASRYWTGGDTQYF. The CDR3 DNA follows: TGTGCCAGCAGATACTGGACAGGGGGTGATACGCAGTATTTT.

The CDR3 loop reads CASSRVPALDTF. CDR3 coding DNA: TGTGCCAGCAGCCGGGTCCCAGCGCTAGACACCTTC. This chain joins TRBV6-1 and TRBJ1-2; D not resolved. This CDR3 spans 12 amino acids. Trimming took 6 bases from V and 12 from J, leaving 17 bases between them. Germline CDR1 and CDR2: MNHNS and SASEGT.

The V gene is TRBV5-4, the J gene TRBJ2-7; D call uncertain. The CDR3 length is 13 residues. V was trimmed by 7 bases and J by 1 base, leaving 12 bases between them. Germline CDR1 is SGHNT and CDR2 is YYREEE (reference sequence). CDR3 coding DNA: TGTGCCAGCCGGTTACTTGGTTCCTACGAGCAGTACTTC. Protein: CASRLLGSYEQYF.

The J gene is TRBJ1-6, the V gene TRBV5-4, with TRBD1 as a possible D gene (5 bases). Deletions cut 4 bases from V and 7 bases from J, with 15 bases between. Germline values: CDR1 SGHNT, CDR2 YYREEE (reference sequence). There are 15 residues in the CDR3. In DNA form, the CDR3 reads TGTGCCAGCAGCCCCGGGACTGAACTGAATTCACCCCTCCACTTT. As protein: CASSPGTELNSPLHF. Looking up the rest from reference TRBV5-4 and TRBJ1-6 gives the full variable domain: ETGVTQSPTHLIKTRGQQVTLRCSSQSGHNTVSWYQQALGQGPQFIFQYYREEENGRGNFPPRFSGLQFPNYSSELNVNALELDDSALYLCASSPGTELNSPLHFGNGTRLTVT.

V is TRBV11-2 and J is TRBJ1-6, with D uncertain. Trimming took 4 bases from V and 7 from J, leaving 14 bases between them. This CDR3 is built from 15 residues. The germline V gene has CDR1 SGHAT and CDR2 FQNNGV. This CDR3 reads CASSYEMWENSPLHF. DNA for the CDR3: TGTGCCAGCAGCTATGAAATGTGGGAGAATTCACCCCTCCACTTT.

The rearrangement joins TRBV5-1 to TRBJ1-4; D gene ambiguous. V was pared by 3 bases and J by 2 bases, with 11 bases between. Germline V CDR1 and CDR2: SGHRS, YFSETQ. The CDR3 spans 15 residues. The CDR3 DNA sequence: TGCGCCAGCAGCTCGGGTCTTGCGACTAATGAAAAACTGTTTTTT. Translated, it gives CASSSGLATNEKLFF. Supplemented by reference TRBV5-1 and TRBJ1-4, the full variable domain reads KAGVTQTPRYLIKTRGQQVTLSCSPISGHRSVSWYQQTPGQGLQFLFEYFSETQRNKGNFPGRFSGRQFSNSRSEMNVSTLELGDSALYLCASSSGLATNEKLFFGSGTQLSVL.

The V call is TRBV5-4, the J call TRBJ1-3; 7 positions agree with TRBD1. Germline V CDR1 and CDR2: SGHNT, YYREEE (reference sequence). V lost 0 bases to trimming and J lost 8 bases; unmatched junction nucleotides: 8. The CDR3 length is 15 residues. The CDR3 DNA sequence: TGTGCCAGCAGCTTGGCCGGGCAGGGGGGATACACCATATATTTT. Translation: CASSLAGQGGYTIYF.

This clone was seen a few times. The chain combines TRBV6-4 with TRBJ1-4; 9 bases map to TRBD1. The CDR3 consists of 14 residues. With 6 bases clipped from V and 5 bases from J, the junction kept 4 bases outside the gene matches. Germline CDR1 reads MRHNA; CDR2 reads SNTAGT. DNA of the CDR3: TGTGCCAGCAGCGCCGGGACAGGGAATGAAAAACTGTTTTTT. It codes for CASSAGTGNEKLFF.

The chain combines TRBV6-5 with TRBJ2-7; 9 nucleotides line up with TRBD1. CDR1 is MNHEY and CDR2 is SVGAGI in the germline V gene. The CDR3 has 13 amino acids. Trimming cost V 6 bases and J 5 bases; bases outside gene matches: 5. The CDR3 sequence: CASRGQGLNEQYF. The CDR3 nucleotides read TGTGCCAGCAGGGGACAGGGCCTCAACGAGCAGTACTTC.

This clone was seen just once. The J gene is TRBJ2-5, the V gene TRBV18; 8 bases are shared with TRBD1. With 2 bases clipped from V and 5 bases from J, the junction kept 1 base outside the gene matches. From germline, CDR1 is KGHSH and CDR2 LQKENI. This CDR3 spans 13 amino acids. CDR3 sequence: CASSPRTGETQYF. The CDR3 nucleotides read TGTGCCAGCTCACCAAGGACAGGGGAGACCCAGTACTTC. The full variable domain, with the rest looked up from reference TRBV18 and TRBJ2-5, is NAGVMQNPRHLVRRRGQEARLRCSPMKGHSHVYWYRQLPEEGLKFMVYLQKENIIDESGMPKERFSAEFPKEGPSILRIQQVVRGDSAAYFCASSPRTGETQYFGPGTRLLVL.

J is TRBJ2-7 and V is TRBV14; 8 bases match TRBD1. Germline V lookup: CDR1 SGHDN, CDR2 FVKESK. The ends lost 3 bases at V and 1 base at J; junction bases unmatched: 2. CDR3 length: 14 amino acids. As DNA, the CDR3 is TGTGCCAGCAGCCAGGGACAGGTTTCCTACGAGCAGTACTTC. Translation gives CASSQGQVSYEQYF.

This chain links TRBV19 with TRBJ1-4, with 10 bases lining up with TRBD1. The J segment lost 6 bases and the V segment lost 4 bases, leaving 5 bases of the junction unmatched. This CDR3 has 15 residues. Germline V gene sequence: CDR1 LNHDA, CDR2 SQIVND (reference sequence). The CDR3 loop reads CASSTPGQGHEKLFF. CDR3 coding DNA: TGTGCCAGTAGTACCCCGGGACAGGGGCATGAAAAACTGTTTTTT.

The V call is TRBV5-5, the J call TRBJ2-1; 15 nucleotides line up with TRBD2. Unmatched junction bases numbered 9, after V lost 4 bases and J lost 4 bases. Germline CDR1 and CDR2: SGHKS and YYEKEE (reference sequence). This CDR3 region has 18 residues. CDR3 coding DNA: TGTGCCAGCAGCCGCCTCGGTGGACTAGCGGGGGGGTACAATGAGCAGTTCTTC. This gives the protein CASSRLGGLAGGYNEQFF. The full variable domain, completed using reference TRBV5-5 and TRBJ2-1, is DAGVTQSPTHLIKTRGQQVTLRCSPISGHKSVSWYQQVLGQGPQFIFQYYEKEERGRGNFPDRFSARQFPNYSSELNVNALLLGDSALYLCASSRLGGLAGGYNEQFFGPGTRLTVL.

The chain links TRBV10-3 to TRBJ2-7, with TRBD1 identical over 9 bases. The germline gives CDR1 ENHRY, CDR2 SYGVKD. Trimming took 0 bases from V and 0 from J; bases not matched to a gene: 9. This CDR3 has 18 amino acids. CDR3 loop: CAISESVTDRGVSYEQYF. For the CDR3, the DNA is TGTGCCATCAGTGAGTCCGTCACGGACAGGGGAGTCTCCTACGAGCAGTACTTC.

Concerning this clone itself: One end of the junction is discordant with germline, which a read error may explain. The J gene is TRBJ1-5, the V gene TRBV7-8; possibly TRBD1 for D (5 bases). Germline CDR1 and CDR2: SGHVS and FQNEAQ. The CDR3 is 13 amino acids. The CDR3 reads CASSLDRNQPQHF. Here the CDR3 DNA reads TGTGCCAGCAGTTTAGACAGAAATCAGCCCCAGCATTTT. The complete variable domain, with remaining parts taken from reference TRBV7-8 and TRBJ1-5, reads GAGVSQSPRYKVAKRGQDVALRCDPISGHVSLFWYQQALGQGPEFLTYFQNEAQLDKSGLPSDRFFAERPEGSVSTLKIQRTQQEDSAVYLCASSLDRNQPQHFGDGTRLSIL.

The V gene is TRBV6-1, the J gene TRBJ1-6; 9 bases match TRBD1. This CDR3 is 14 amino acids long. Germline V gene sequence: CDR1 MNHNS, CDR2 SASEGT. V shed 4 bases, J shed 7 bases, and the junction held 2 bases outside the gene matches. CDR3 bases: TGTGCCAGCAGTGGGGGACAGGGAAATTCACCCCTCCACTTT. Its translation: CASSGGQGNSPLHF.

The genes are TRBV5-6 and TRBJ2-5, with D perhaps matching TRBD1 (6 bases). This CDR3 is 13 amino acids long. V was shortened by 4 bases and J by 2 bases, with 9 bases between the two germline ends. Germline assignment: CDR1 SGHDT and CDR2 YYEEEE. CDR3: CASSAGQQETQYF. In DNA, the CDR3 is TGTGCCAGCAGCGCCGGACAGCAAGAGACCCAGTACTTC. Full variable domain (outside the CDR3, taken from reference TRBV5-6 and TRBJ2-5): DAGVTQSPTHLIKTRGQQVTLRCSPKSGHDTVSWYQQALGQGPQFIFQYYEEEERQRGNFPDRFSGHQFPNYSSELNVNALLLGDSALYLCASSAGQQETQYFGPGTRLLVL.